This T cell receptor (beta chain) was obtained from a study of blood T cell repertoires in COVID-19. Looking at the study overall: T cells, B-cell-depleted T cells, or PBMCs supplied cDNA or gDNA.

The germline V gene has CDR1 KGHSH and CDR2 LQKENI. There are 15 residues in the CDR3. V gave up 5 bases and J gave up 6 bases; unmatched junction bases: 12. Authors' data handling: Cell counts per sample came from amplifying reference gene primers. Assay used: immunoSEQ multiplex PCR; TCRdb lists only in-frame clones, some missing. The DNA gave D and trimming, while V, J and clone size come from that table. The table records roughly 160,000 clones, 70% to 90% of them present only once. The count of this clone is one. This receptor was identified in a man in his fifties or sixties who had recovered from COVID-19. The chain couples TRBV18 to TRBJ2-7; 8 bases match TRBD1. The sequencing sample was made of peripheral blood. CDR3: CASSSVRQGLGEQYF. The DNA for the CDR3 is TGTGCCAGCTCATCAGTTAGACAGGGGTTGGGCGAGCAGTACTTC.